This T cell receptor beta chain was captured by sequencing in a study of blood T cells in healthy people across ages. Findings of the study overall: PBMC samples, being unsorted, prevented any conclusive comparison of naive and antigen-experienced cells.

CDR1 and CDR2 (germline): MNHEY, SMNVEV (reference sequence). The CDR3 runs to 15 residues. Together with a sample-barcoded 5' primer, a J-beta primer mix was included in a second PCR lasting about 6 to 12 cycles. Each of the cDNA molecules was tagged by a template-switch adaptor with 12 random nucleotides. Sequencing yielded, for each sample, at least 2.5 million paired-end reads carrying CDR3. TCRdb used MiXCR to reprocess the 5' RACE reads, holding one entry per CDR3 protein. This sample has roughly 930,000 distinct CDR3 sequences, with about 48% found just once. The study drew donors from healthy Caucasian individuals in Russia aged 6 to 90. Details on this clonotype: Its cognate antigen is unknown. A junction end diverges from the germline sequence, so it may reflect a read error.

Sample: blood. This sequence was found in a man aged 25 to 40 in good health. The chain uses TRBV27 and TRBJ2-1; tentative D call: TRBD2 (5 bases). The CDR3 region has the DNA TGTACCAGCAGTCTCGTGGGAGAAGCGGTCAATGAGCAGTTCTTC. Translated: CTSSLVGEAVNEQFF.